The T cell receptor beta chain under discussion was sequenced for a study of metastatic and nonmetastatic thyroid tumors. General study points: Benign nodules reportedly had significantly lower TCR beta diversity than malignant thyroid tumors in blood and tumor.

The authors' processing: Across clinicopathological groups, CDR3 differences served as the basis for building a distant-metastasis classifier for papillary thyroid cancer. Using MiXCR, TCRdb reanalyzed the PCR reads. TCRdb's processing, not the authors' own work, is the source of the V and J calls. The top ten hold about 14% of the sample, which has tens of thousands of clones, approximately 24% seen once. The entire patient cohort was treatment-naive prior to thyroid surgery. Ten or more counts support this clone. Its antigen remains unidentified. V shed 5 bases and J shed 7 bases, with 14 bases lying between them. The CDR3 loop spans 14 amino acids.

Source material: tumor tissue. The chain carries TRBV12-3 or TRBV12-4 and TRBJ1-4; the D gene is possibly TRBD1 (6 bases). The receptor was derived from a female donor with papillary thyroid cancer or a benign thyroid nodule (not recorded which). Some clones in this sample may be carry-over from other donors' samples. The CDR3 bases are TGTGCCAGCAGTCCTAGGGGGAATAGTGAAAAACTGTTTTTT. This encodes CASSPRGNSEKLFF.